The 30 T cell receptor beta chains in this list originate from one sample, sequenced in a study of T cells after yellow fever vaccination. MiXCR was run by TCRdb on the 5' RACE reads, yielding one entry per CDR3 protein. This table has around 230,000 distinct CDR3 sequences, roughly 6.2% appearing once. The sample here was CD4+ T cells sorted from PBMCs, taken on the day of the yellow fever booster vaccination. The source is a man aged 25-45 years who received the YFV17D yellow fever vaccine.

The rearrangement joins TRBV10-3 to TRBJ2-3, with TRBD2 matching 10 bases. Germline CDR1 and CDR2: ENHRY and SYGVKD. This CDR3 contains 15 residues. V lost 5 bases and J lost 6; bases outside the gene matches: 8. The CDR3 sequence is CAISPLAGEGDTQYF. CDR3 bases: TGTGCCATCAGTCCCCTAGCGGGAGAGGGGGATACGCAGTATTTT.

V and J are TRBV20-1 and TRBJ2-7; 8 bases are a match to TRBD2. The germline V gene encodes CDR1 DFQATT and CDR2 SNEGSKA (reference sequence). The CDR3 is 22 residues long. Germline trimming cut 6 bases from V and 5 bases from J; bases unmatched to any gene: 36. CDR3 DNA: TGCAGTGCGGTCGGTAGGACAAGGGCGTACGGGAGGGCCTTTGAAGCCGTCCACGAGCAGTACTTC. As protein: CSAVGRTRAYGRAFEAVHEQYF.

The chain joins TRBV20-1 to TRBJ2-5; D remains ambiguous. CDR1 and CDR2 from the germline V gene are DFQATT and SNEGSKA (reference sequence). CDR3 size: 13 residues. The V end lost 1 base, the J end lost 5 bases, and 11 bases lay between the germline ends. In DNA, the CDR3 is TGCAGTGCTAGAGGCCAGGACGGCGAGACCCAGTACTTC. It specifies CSARGQDGETQYF.

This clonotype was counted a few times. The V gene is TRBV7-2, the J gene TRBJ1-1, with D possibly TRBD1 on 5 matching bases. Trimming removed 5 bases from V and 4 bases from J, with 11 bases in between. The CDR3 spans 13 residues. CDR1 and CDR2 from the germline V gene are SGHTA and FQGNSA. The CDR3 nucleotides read TGTGCCAGCAGCCCCAAGGGGCTCACTGAAGCTTTCTTT. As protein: CASSPKGLTEAFF. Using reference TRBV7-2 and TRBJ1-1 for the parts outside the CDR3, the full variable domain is GAGVSQSPSNKVTEKGKDVELRCDPISGHTALYWYRQSLGQGLEFLIYFQGNSAPDKSGLPSDRFSAERTGGSVSTLTIQRTQQEDSAVYLCASSPKGLTEAFFGQGTRLTVV.

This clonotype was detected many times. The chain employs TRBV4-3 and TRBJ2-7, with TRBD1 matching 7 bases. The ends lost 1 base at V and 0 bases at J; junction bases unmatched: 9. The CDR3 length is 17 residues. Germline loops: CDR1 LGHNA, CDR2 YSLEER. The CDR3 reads CASSQVGIGDSSYEQYF. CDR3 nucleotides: TGCGCCAGCAGCCAAGTGGGGATTGGGGACAGCTCCTACGAGCAGTACTTC.

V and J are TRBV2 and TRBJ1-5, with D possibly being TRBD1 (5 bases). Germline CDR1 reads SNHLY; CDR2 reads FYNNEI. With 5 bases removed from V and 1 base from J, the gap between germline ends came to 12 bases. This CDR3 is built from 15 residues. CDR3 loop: CASSTEGLSNQPQHF. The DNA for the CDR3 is TGTGCCAGCAGTACCGAGGGGTTGAGCAATCAGCCCCAGCATTTT.

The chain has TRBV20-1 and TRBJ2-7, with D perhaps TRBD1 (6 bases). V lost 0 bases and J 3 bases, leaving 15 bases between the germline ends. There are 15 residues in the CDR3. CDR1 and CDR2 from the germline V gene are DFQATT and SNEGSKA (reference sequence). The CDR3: CSARDSQGASYEQYF. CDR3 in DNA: TGCAGTGCTAGAGACTCACAGGGAGCAAGCTACGAGCAGTACTTC.

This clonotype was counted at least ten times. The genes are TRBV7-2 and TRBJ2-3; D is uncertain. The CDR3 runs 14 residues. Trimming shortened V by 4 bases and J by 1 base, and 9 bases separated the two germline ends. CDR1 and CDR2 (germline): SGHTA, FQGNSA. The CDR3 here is CASSSRRGTDTQYF. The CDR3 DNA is TGTGCCAGCAGCTCGCGGCGCGGCACAGATACGCAGTATTTT. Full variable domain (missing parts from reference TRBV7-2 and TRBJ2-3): GAGVSQSPSNKVTEKGKDVELRCDPISGHTALYWYRQSLGQGLEFLIYFQGNSAPDKSGLPSDRFSAERTGGSVSTLTIQRTQQEDSAVYLCASSSRRGTDTQYFGPGTRLTVL.

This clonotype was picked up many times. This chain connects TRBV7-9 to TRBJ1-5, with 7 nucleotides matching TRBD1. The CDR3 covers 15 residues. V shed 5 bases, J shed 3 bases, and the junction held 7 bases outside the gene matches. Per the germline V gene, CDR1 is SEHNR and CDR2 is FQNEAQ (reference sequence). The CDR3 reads CASSQQGPPNQPQHF. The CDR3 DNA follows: TGTGCCAGCAGCCAACAGGGGCCCCCCAATCAGCCCCAGCATTTT. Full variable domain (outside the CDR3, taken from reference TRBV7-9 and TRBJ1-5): DTGVSQNPRHKITKRGQNVTFRCDPISEHNRLYWYRQTLGQGPEFLTYFQNEAQLEKSRLLSDRFSAERPKGSFSTLEIQRTEQGDSAMYLCASSQQGPPNQPQHFGDGTRLSIL.

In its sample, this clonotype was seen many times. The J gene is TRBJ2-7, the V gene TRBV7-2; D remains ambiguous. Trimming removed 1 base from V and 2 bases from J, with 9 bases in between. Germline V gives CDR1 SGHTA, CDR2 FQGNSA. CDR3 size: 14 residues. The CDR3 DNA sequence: TGTGCCAGCAGCTTAGAACAAATTACCTACGAGCAGTACTTC. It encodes CASSLEQITYEQYF.

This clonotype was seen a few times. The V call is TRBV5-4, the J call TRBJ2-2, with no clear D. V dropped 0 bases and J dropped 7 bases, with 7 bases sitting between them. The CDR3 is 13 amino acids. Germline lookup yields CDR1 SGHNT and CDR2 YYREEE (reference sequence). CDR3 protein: CASSLEPIGELFF. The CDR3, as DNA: TGTGCCAGCAGCTTGGAACCCATCGGGGAGCTGTTTTTT.

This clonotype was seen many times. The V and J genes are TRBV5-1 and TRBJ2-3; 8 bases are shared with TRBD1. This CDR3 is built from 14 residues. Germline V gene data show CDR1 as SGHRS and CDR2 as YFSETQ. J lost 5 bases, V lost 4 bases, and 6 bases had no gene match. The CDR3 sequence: CASSDQGAQDTQYF. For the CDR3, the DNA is TGCGCCAGCAGCGATCAGGGGGCACAAGATACGCAGTATTTT.

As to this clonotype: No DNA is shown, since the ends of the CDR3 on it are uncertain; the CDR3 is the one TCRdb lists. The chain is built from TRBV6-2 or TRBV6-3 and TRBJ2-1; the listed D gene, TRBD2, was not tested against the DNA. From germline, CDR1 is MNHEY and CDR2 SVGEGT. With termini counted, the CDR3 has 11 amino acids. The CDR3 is CASSFAGGSFF.

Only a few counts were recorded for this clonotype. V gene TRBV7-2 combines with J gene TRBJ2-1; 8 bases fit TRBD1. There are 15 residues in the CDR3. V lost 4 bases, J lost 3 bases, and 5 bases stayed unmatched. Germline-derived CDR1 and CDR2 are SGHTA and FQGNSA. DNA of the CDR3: TGTGCCAGCAGCTCAAGACAGGGGTACTACAATGAGCAGTTCTTC. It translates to CASSSRQGYYNEQFF.

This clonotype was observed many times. CDR3 sequence: CATKVTELINGYTF. CDR3 DNA sequence: TGTGCCACTAAAGTCACGGAACTTATAAATGGCTACACCTTC. The V call is TRBV24-1, the J call TRBJ1-2; no clear D. Trimming shortened V by 10 bases and J by 6 bases, and 20 bases separated the two germline ends. CDR3 length: 14 residues. Germline V gene lookup returns CDR1 KGHDR and CDR2 SFDVKD.

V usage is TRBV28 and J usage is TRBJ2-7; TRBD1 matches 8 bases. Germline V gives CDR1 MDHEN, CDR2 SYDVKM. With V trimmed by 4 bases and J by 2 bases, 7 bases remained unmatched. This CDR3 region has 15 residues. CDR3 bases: TGTGCCAGCAGTTCGACGGGACAGGTGGCCTACGAGCAGTACTTC. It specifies CASSSTGQVAYEQYF.

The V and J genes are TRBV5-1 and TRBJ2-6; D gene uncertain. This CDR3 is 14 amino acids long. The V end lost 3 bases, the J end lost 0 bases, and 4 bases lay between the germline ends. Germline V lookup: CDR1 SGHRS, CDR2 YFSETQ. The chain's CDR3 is CASSWGSGANVLTF. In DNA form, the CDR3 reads TGCGCCAGCAGCTGGGGCTCTGGGGCCAACGTCCTGACTTTC.

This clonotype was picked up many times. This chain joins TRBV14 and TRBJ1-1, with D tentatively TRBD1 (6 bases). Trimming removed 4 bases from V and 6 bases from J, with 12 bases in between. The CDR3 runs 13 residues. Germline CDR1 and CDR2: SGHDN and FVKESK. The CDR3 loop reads CASSRNRASEAFF. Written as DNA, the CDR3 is TGTGCCAGCAGCCGGAACAGGGCGTCTGAAGCTTTCTTT.

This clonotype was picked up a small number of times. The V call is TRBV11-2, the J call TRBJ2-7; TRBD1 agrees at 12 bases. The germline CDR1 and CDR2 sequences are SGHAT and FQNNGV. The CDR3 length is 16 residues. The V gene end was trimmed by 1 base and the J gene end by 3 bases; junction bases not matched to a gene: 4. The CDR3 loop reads CASSLGGTGGGYEQYF. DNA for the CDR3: TGTGCCAGCAGCTTAGGCGGGACAGGGGGCGGCTACGAGCAGTACTTC.

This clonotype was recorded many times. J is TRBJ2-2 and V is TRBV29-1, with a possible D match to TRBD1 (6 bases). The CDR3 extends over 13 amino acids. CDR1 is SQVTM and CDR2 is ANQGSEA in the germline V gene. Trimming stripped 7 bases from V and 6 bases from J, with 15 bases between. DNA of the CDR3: TGCAGCGCCGGGACAATCGTTTCCGGGGAGCTGTTTTTT. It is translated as CSAGTIVSGELFF.

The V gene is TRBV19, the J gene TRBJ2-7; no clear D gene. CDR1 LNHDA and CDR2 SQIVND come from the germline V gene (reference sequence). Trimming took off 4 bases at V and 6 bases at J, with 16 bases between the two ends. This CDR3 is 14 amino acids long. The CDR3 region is CASSNSGDLREQYF. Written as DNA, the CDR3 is TGTGCCAGTAGTAACTCAGGCGACCTCCGCGAGCAGTACTTC.

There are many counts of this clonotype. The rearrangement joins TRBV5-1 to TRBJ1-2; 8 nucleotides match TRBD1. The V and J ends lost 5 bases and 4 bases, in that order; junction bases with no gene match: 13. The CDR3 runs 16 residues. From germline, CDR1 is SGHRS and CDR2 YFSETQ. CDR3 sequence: CASSFSQGQVFYGYTF. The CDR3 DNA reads TGCGCCAGCAGTTTTTCCCAGGGACAGGTTTTCTATGGCTACACCTTC.

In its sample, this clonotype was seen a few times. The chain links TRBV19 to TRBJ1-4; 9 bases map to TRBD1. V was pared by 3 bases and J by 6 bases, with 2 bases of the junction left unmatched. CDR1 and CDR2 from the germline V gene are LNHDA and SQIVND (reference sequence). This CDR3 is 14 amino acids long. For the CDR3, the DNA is TGTGCCAGTAGTATGGGGACAGGGTATGAAAAACTGTTTTTT. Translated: CASSMGTGYEKLFF.

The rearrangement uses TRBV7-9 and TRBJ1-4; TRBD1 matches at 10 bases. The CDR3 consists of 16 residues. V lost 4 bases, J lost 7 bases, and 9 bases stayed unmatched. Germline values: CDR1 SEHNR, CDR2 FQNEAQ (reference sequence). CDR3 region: CASSSKSGQGLEKLFF. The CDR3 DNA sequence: TGTGCCAGCAGCTCCAAATCGGGACAGGGGCTTGAAAAACTGTTTTTT. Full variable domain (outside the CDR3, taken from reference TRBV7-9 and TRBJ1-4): DTGVSQNPRHKITKRGQNVTFRCDPISEHNRLYWYRQTLGQGPEFLTYFQNEAQLEKSRLLSDRFSAERPKGSFSTLEIQRTEQGDSAMYLCASSSKSGQGLEKLFFGSGTQLSVL.

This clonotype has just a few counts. The CDR3 loop reads CAISESMGLNHEQYF. The CDR3 DNA sequence: TGTGCCATCAGTGAGTCAATGGGACTAAACCACGAGCAGTACTTC. The chain has TRBV10-3 and TRBJ2-7; TRBD2 matches 7 bases. Trimming cost V 0 bases and J 5 bases; bases outside gene matches: 7. The CDR3 sequence is 15 residues long. Germline CDR1 ENHRY, CDR2 SYGVKD.

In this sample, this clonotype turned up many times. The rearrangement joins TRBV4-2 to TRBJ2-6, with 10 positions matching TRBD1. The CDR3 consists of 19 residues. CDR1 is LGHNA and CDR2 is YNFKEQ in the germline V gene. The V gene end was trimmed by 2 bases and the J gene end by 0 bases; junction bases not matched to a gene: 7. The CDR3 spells CASSQHGDRGYSGANVLTF. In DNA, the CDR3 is TGTGCCAGCAGCCAACATGGGGACAGGGGTTACTCTGGGGCCAACGTCCTGACTTTC.

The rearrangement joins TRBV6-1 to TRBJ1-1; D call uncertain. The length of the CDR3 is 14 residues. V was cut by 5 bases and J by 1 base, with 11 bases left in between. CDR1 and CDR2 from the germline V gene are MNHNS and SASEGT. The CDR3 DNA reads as TGTGCCAGCAGTCGAACAGACTGGAACACTGAAGCTTTCTTT. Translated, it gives CASSRTDWNTEAFF.

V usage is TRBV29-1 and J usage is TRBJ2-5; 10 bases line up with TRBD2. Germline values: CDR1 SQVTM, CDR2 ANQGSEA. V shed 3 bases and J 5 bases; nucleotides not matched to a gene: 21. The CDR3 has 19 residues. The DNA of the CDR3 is TGCAGCGTTGACCTAGCTATTCTAGCGGGAGCCGCATATCGGGAGACCCAGTACTTC. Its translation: CSVDLAILAGAAYRETQYF.

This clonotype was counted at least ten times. The CDR3, as DNA: TGTGCCAGCAGCTTAGGGACTAGCGGGGAATACTACGAGCAGTACTTC. This gives the protein CASSLGTSGEYYEQYF. V is TRBV7-6 and J is TRBJ2-7, with 12 bases that match TRBD2. The junction had 4 bases not matched to a gene; V was cut back by 1 base and J by 3 bases. Per germline, CDR1 SGHVS and CDR2 FNYEAQ. This CDR3 is 16 amino acids long.

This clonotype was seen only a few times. DNA for the CDR3: TGCGCCAGCAGGCGGGCGGGGACTCAAGAGACCCAGTACTTC. Residues: CASRRAGTQETQYF. The rearrangement joins TRBV5-1 to TRBJ2-5; possibly TRBD2 for D (6 bases). This CDR3 is 14 amino acids long. CDR1 is SGHRS and CDR2 is YFSETQ in the germline V gene. The V gene lost 5 bases and the J gene lost 2 bases, with 13 bases spanning the gap.